These 5 T cell receptor beta chains were all obtained from the same sample, sequenced in a study of Graves' ophthalmopathy and Graves' hyperthyroidism (dated by TCRdb to between 2018 and 2020). For sequencing, an Illumina HiSeq 2000 was employed. For repertoire sequencing, the TCR beta CDR3 regions were amplified from RNA transcripts. The first round of RT-PCR was done with HTBI primers and the Qiagen OneStep RT-PCR kit, and was followed by a second round of multiplex PCR, then size selection and purification. TCRdb handled the public reads itself, with Q25 trimming in fastp and clone calling in MiXCR, and kept productive beta chains. Rows are unified per CDR3 protein, each entry keeping the most common DNA and genes. This sample is represented by fewer than 600,000 distinct CDR3 sequences; approximately 15% of them were singletons. The ten largest clonotypes hold approximately 9.8% of the sample.

Sequencing was performed on blood. These receptors came from a woman in her 30s with Graves' ophthalmopathy. Donor details come from another sample of the same person, matched by shared clones.

Many counts were recorded for this clonotype. CDR3: CASLQGADTEAFF. The CDR3 nucleotides are TGTGCCAGTTTACAGGGGGCGGACACTGAAGCTTTCTTT. The rearrangement uses TRBV19 and TRBJ1-1; 9 bases map to TRBD1. J gave up 3 bases and V 8 bases, and 4 bases lay outside the gene matches. Germline CDR1 is LNHDA and CDR2 is SQIVND (reference sequence). The CDR3 sequence is 13 residues long.

This clonotype was seen many times. The rearrangement links TRBV20-1 to TRBJ2-5; the D is unclear. CDR3 length equals 11 residues. Trimming left V 0 bases short and J 10 bases short, with 9 bases between. CDR1 DFQATT and CDR2 SNEGSKA come from the germline V gene (reference sequence). Here the CDR3 DNA reads TGCAGTGCTAGAGAGGATGTGGACCAGTACTTC. It encodes CSAREDVDQYF.

This clonotype was observed at least ten times. The chain carries TRBV7-2 and TRBJ2-7, with 10 bases fitting TRBD2. Germline lookup yields CDR1 SGHTA and CDR2 FQGNSA. This CDR3 spans 15 amino acids. V lost 0 bases and J lost 3; bases outside the gene matches: 2. The CDR3 spells CASSLALAGVYEQYF. As DNA, the CDR3 is TGTGCCAGCAGCTTAGCGCTAGCGGGAGTCTACGAGCAGTACTTC.

This clonotype came up many times. This chain joins TRBV2 and TRBJ1-1, with 8 bases that match TRBD1. CDR3 length: 13 amino acids. Looked up from germline, CDR1 is SNHLY and CDR2 is FYNNEI. J was trimmed by 4 bases and V by 8 bases; bases with no gene match: 6. The DNA of the CDR3 is TGTGCCAGCGGCTCAACAGGGGGCACTGAAGCTTTCTTT. It specifies CASGSTGGTEAFF.

This chain joins TRBV4-1 and TRBJ1-4; TRBD1 is a possible D gene (5 bases). Per germline, CDR1 MGHRA and CDR2 YSYEKL. CDR3 length equals 15 residues. V shed 4 bases and J shed 8 bases, with 17 bases lying between them. Here the CDR3 reads CASSRRGSEGEKLFF. The CDR3 nucleotides read TGCGCCAGCAGCCGAAGAGGGTCGGAGGGGGAAAAACTGTTTTTT.